One sample yielded the 9 T cell receptor beta chains listed below, sequenced in a study of T cells in Graves' hyperthyroidism and ophthalmopathy. Amplification yielded TCR beta CDR3 regions, with RNA transcripts as the source. A first-round RT-PCR of the TCR CDR3 used the HTBI primer set. TCRdb re-derived calls from the multiplex PCR reads in MiXCR, one entry per CDR3 protein. This repertoire shows around 420,000 distinct CDR3 sequences, 15% to 18% found once; its top ten account for 11% to 15%. What was sequenced was blood. Receptors originate from a woman between 18 and 30 years old with Graves' hyperthyroidism.

At least ten counts were recorded for this clonotype. The chain recombines TRBV10-3 with TRBJ2-7; TRBD1 is a possible D gene (5 bases). Trimming removed 2 bases at V and 3 bases at J, with 5 bases between. The CDR3 covers 12 residues. Germline V gene data show CDR1 as ENHRY and CDR2 as SYGVKD. The CDR3 nucleotides read TGTGCCATCAGTGAGGACAGCTACGAGCAGTACTTC. This translates into CAISEDSYEQYF.

There are many counts of this clonotype. The gene calls are TRBV7-8 and TRBJ2-3; TRBD2 matches 9 bases. Germline trimming cut 5 bases from V and 9 bases from J; bases unmatched to any gene: 24. The germline V gene has CDR1 SGHVS and CDR2 FQNEAQ. CDR3 length: 19 residues. The CDR3 DNA reads as TGTGCCAGCAGCGTATCCGGGACTAGCTATTCAAAAGAAATCGGCACGCAGTATTTT. Its translation: CASSVSGTSYSKEIGTQYF.

With respect to this clonotype: This sequence may be a read error, since a much larger clone differs from it by one base. The chain couples TRBV5-8 to TRBJ2-1; TRBD2 aligns across 10 bases. The J call is doubtful: the DNA matches TRBJ2-7 better. The V gene's germline CDR1 is SGHTS and CDR2 YDEGEE. The CDR3 is 16 amino acids. In nucleotides, the CDR3 is TGTGCCAGCAGCCCTCCTTGGACTAGCGGACACAATGAGCAGTACTTC. Its protein is CASSPPWTSGHNEQYF.

This clonotype was found once. The chain employs TRBV3-1 and TRBJ2-7, with D possibly TRBD2 on 5 matching bases. CDR1 and CDR2 from the germline V gene are LGHDT and YNNKEL (reference sequence). The length of the CDR3 is 15 residues. Trimming pared 0 bases from V and 0 bases from J, leaving 9 bases between. The chain's CDR3 is CASSQESGFSYEQYF. As DNA, the CDR3 is TGTGCCAGCAGCCAAGAGTCGGGGTTCTCCTACGAGCAGTACTTC.

The chain has TRBV29-1 and TRBJ1-2; D may be TRBD1 (6 bases). The CDR3 runs to 12 residues. CDR1 is SQVTM, CDR2 ANQGSEA, per germline. Trimming pared 4 bases from V and 5 bases from J, leaving 11 bases between. CDR3 residues: CSVGTARYGYTF. CDR3 DNA: TGCAGCGTTGGGACAGCGCGATATGGCTACACCTTC.

This clonotype was observed many times. V and J are TRBV3-1 and TRBJ2-2, with TRBD2 identical over 9 bases. The germline gives CDR1 LGHDT, CDR2 YNNKEL (reference sequence). Trimming at V came to 4 bases and at J to 5 bases, leaving 14 bases not matched to a gene. This CDR3 has 18 amino acids. Written as DNA, the CDR3 is TGTGCCAGCAGCCCTCTCACCTTTAGCGGGAGATCAACCGGGGAGCTGTTTTTT. Protein sequence: CASSPLTFSGRSTGELFF.

The chain uses TRBV11-3 and TRBJ1-2, with a weak D call TRBD1 (5 bases). The CDR3 is made up of 16 amino acids. V dropped 7 bases and J dropped 3 bases, with 21 bases sitting between them. Germline values: CDR1 SGHNT, CDR2 YENEEA. CDR3 amino acids: CASKVEMDTDHYGYTF. CDR3 DNA sequence: TGTGCCAGCAAGGTCGAAATGGACACCGACCACTATGGCTACACCTTC. Combining the CDR3 with reference TRBV11-3 and TRBJ1-2 gives the whole variable domain EAGVVQSPRYKIIEKKQPVAFWCNPISGHNTLYWYLQNLGQGPELLIRYENEEAVDDSQLPKDRFSAERLKGVDSTLKIQPAELGDSAVYLCASKVEMDTDHYGYTFGSGTRLTVV.

This clonotype occurred many times. This chain uses TRBV7-3 with TRBJ2-3; D is ambiguous. Trimming stripped 2 bases from V and 2 bases from J, with 5 bases between. Per germline, CDR1 SGHTA and CDR2 FQGTGA. This CDR3 contains 13 residues. CDR3 nucleotides: TGTGCCAGCAGCTTATTTTACACAGATACGCAGTATTTT. Residues: CASSLFYTDTQYF.

DNA of the CDR3: TGCGCCAGCAGCCCCATGAAGGGGCCCTCTGGAAACACCATATATTTT. Residues: CASSPMKGPSGNTIYF. The chain combines TRBV5-1 with TRBJ1-3; D perhaps matches TRBD1 (5 bases). The V gene's germline CDR1 is SGHRS and CDR2 YFSETQ. V was shortened by 4 bases and J by 0 bases, with 14 bases between the two germline ends. The CDR3 extends over 16 amino acids.